One sample yielded the 4 T cell receptor beta chains listed below, sequenced in a study of blood T cell repertoires in COVID-19 (dated by TCRdb to the early 2020s). Libraries came from the immunoSEQ multiplex PCR assay. What TCRdb holds here is the immuneACCESS table cut down to in-frame rearrangements. Part of the clones is not present; checked against another copy, under half of the missing clones reflect an unresolved V gene, and the others are unexplained. The table for this sample lists under 80,000 clones; roughly 77% of them were counted only once. The ten biggest clones cover 9.7% of the sample. Sequenced material: peripheral blood. Source of these receptors: a human donor in a cohort sampled during active COVID-19.

The chain carries TRBV5-6 and TRBJ1-2, with a tentative D call TRBD1 (5 bases). Germline loops: CDR1 SGHDT, CDR2 YYEEEE. V shed 0 bases and J shed 1 base, with 13 bases lying between them. CDR3 length: 16 amino acids. The CDR3 here is CASSLGLGLNNYGYTF. CDR3 nucleotide sequence: TGTGCCAGCAGCTTGGGGCTGGGACTGAATAACTATGGCTACACCTTC.

V and J are TRBV7-9 and TRBJ1-1; TRBD1 matches at 10 bases. The CDR3 covers 16 residues. Trimming cost V 6 bases and J 0 bases; bases outside gene matches: 7. CDR1 is SEHNR and CDR2 is FQNEAQ in the germline V gene (reference sequence). The CDR3 DNA is TGTGCCAGCAGGGGGACAGGGGACTACATGAACACTGAAGCTTTCTTT. Translation gives CASRGTGDYMNTEAFF.

This chain uses TRBV11-2 with TRBJ2-6, with 10 bases identical to TRBD1. The CDR3 has 19 residues. From germline, CDR1 is SGHAT and CDR2 FQNNGV. Trimming removed 4 bases from V and 4 bases from J; junction bases left unmatched: 13. The CDR3 nucleotides are TGTGCCAGCAGCTCACGACCCGGGGGACAGGGGTACGGGGCCAACGTCCTGACTTTC. Translating it yields CASSSRPGGQGYGANVLTF.

This clone was detected only a few times. The chain is built from TRBV4-1 and TRBJ2-5, with TRBD1 matching 8 bases. Germline CDR1 and CDR2: MGHRA and YSYEKL. This CDR3 is built from 14 residues. V shed 1 base and J 5 bases; nucleotides not matched to a gene: 3. CDR3 nucleotides: TGCGCCAGCAGCCAAGGACAGGGGTTGGAGACCCAGTACTTC. Protein sequence: CASSQGQGLETQYF.